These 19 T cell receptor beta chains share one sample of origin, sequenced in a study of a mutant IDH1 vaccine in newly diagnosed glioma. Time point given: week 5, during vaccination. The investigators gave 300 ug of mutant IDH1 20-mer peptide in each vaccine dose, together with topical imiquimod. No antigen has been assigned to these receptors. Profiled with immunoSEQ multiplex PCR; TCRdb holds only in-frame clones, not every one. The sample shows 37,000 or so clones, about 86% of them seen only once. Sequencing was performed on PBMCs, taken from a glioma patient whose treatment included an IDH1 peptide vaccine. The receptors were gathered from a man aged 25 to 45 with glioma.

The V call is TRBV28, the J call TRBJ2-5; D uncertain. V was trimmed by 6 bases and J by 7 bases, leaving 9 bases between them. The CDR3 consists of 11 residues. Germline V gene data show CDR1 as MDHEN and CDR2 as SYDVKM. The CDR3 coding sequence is TGTGCCAGCAGCCCTCAGGTGACCCAGTACTTC. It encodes CASSPQVTQYF. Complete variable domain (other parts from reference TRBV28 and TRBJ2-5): DVKVTQSSRYLVKRTGEKVFLECVQDMDHENMFWYRQDPGLGLRLIYFSYDVKMKEKGDIPEGYSVSREKKERFSLILESASTNQTSMYLCASSPQVTQYFGPGTRLLVL.

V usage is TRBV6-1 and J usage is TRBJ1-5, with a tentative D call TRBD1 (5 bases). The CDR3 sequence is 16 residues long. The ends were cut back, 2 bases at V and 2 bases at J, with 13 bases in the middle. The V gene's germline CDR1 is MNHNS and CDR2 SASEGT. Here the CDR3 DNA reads TGTGCCAGCAGTGAATGCAGGGAATGTGGCAATCAGCCCCAGCATTTT. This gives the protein CASSECRECGNQPQHF.

The CDR3 DNA reads TGTGCCAGCAGCGGACAGGGGAGTAATGAGCAGTTCTTC. Its translation: CASSGQGSNEQFF. The chain employs TRBV5-6 and TRBJ2-1, with TRBD1 matching over 9 bases. V shed 4 bases and J 7 bases; nucleotides not matched to a gene: 3. The CDR3 is 13 amino acids. The germline gives CDR1 SGHDT, CDR2 YYEEEE. Looking up the rest from reference TRBV5-6 and TRBJ2-1 gives the full variable domain: DAGVTQSPTHLIKTRGQQVTLRCSPKSGHDTVSWYQQALGQGPQFIFQYYEEEERQRGNFPDRFSGHQFPNYSSELNVNALLLGDSALYLCASSGQGSNEQFFGPGTRLTVL.

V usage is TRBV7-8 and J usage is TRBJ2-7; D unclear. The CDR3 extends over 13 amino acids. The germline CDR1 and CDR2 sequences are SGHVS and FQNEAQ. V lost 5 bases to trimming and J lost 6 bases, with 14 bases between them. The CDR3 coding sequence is TGTGCCAGCAGCCTCGTGTTGGCGAGCGAGCAGTACTTC. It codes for CASSLVLASEQYF.

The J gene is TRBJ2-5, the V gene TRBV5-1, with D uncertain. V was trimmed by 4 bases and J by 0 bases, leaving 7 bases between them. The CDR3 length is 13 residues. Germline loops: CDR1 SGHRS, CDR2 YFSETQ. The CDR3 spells CASSKDNQETQYF. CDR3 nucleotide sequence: TGCGCCAGCAGCAAAGACAACCAAGAGACCCAGTACTTC.

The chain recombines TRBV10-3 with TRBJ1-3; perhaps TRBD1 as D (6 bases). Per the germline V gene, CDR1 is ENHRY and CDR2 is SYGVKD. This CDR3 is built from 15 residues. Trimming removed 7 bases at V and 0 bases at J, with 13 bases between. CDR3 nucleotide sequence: TGTGCCATCAAGGGACAACGCTACTCTGGAAACACCATATATTTT. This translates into CAIKGQRYSGNTIYF.

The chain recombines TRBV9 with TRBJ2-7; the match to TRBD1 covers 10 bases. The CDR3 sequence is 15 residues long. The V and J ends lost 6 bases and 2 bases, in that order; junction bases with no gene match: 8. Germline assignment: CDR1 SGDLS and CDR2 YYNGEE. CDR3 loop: CASNPGDRGTYEQYF. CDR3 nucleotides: TGTGCCAGCAATCCCGGGGACAGGGGAACCTACGAGCAGTACTTC.

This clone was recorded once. Here the CDR3 DNA reads TGTGCCAGCATTGTAGGGACGGCAAACACTGAAGCTTTCTTT. It is translated as CASIVGTANTEAFF. The chain is built from TRBV6-1 and TRBJ1-1; tentative D call: TRBD1 (5 bases). The CDR3 has 14 amino acids. Germline assignment: CDR1 MNHNS and CDR2 SASEGT. V lost 7 bases to trimming and J lost 2 bases, with 14 bases between them.

CDR3: CAIEKGQGLNNEQFF. The CDR3 DNA reads TGTGCCATAGAAAAGGGACAGGGGCTGAACAATGAGCAGTTCTTC. The chain couples TRBV10-3 to TRBJ2-1, with 10 positions matching TRBD1. Germline assignment: CDR1 ENHRY and CDR2 SYGVKD. The CDR3 contains 15 residues. J was trimmed by 5 bases and V by 9 bases; bases with no gene match: 10.

CDR3 nucleotide sequence: TGTGCCAGCAGTCCACCAGGGTCTCTCAACACCATATATTTT. Translating it yields CASSPPGSLNTIYF. The chain combines TRBV6-5 with TRBJ1-3, with a possible D match to TRBD1 (5 bases). This CDR3 comprises 14 residues. V dropped 5 bases and J dropped 7 bases, with 15 bases sitting between them. Germline values: CDR1 MNHEY, CDR2 SVGAGI.

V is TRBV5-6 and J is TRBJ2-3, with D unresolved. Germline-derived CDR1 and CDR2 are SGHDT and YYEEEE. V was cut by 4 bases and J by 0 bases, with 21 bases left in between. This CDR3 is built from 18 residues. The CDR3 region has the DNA TGTGCCAGCAGCCCAACCTCCCCCCGCTTCTTGAGCACAGATACGCAGTATTTT. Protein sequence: CASSPTSPRFLSTDTQYF.

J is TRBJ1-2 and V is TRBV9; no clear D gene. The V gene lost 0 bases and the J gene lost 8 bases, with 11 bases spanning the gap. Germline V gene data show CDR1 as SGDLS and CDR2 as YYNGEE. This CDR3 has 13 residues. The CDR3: CASSVGGKEGYTF. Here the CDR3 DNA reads TGTGCCAGCAGCGTAGGCGGAAAGGAGGGCTACACCTTC.

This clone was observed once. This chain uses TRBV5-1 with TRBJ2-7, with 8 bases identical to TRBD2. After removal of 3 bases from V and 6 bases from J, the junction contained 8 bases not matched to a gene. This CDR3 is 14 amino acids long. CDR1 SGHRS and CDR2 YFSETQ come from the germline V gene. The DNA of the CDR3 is TGCGCCAGCAGCTGGTCTTCGGGAGGGTCCGAGCAGTACTTC. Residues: CASSWSSGGSEQYF.

In DNA, the CDR3 is TGTGCCAGTAGTATCGGCGCGGGGGCGGCAGATACGCAGTATTTT. It yields the protein CASSIGAGAADTQYF. The chain uses TRBV19 and TRBJ2-3; D may be TRBD2 (7 bases). The CDR3 is made up of 15 amino acids. With 3 bases removed from V and 4 bases from J, the gap between germline ends came to 14 bases. The germline V gene encodes CDR1 LNHDA and CDR2 SQIVND (reference sequence).

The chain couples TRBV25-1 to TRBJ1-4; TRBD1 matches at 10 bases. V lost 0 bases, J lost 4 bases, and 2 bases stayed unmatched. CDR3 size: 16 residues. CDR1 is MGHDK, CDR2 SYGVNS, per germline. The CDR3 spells CASSEYRDRGNEKLFF. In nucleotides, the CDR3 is TGTGCCAGCAGTGAATATAGGGACAGGGGTAATGAAAAACTGTTTTTT.

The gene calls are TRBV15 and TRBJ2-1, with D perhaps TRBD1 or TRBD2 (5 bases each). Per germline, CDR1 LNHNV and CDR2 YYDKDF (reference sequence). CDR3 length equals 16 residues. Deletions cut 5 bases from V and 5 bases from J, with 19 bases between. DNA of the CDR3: TGTGCCACCAGCTTCAACGTCCGGGACGGACACAATGAGCAGTTCTTC. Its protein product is CATSFNVRDGHNEQFF.

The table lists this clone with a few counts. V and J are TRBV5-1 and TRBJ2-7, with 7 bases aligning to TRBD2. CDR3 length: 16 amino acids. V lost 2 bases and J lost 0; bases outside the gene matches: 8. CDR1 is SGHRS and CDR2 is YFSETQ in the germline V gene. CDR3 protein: CASSFASGSSSYEQYF. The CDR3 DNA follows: TGCGCCAGCAGCTTTGCTAGCGGATCCAGCTCCTACGAGCAGTACTTC. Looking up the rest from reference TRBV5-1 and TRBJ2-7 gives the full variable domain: KAGVTQTPRYLIKTRGQQVTLSCSPISGHRSVSWYQQTPGQGLQFLFEYFSETQRNKGNFPGRFSGRQFSNSRSEMNVSTLELGDSALYLCASSFASGSSSYEQYFGPGTRLTVT.

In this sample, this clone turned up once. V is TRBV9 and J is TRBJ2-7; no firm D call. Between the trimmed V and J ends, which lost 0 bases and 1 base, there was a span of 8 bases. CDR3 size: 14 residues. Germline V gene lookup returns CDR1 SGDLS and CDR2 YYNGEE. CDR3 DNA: TGTGCCAGCAGCGTAGCGGTAGATTCCTACGAGCAGTACTTC. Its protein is CASSVAVDSYEQYF.

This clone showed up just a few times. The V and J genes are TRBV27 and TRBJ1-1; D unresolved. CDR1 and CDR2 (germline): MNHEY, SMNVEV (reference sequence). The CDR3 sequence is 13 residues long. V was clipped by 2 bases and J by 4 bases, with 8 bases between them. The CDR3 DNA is TGTGCCAGCAGTTTAAGTCATGGCACTGAAGCTTTCTTT. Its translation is CASSLSHGTEAFF.